Here is one T cell receptor (beta chain) with its context. Its antigen is not identified. This record comes from a study of vaccination and CD4 T cells after COVID-19. Study information: The convalescent group had six males, four females, seven Caucasians, two Asians, one multiracial.

Scientists ran DNA taken from cultured CD4+ T cells through the Oncomine TCR Beta short-read assay for sequencing. TCRdb reprocessed the PCR reads with MiXCR, giving one entry per CDR3 protein. The sample lists 12,000 or so distinct CDR3 sequences, 43% occurring once. Treatment described: roughly 10-day PBMC culture with coronavirus spike peptide pools or control peptides (ViraFEST assay). The sequenced material came from CD4+ T cells from blood, cultured in vitro. This sequence originates from a human donor who had recovered from COVID-19.

The CDR3 sequence: CASSWQGQNTDTQYF. The CDR3 bases are TGCGCCAGCAGCTGGCAGGGGCAAAACACAGATACGCAGTATTTT. This chain connects TRBV5-1 to TRBJ2-3; D may be TRBD1 (6 bases). Trimming took 3 bases from V and 2 from J, leaving 13 bases between them. The length of the CDR3 is 15 residues. From germline, CDR1 is SGHRS and CDR2 YFSETQ.